What follows are 25 T cell receptor beta chains derived from one specimen sequenced in a study of Graves' ophthalmopathy and Graves' hyperthyroidism. Amplification targeted the TCR beta CDR3 regions, with RNA transcripts as the source material. Investigators did first-round RT-PCR with HTBI primers, then second-round multiplex PCR. Via MiXCR, TCRdb re-called the multiplex PCR reads, giving one row per CDR3 protein. The data hold hundreds of thousands of distinct CDR3 sequences, with around 14% observed a single time. Material for sequencing was blood. These receptor sequences come from a woman in her 30s with Graves' ophthalmopathy.

This clonotype was seen many times. The J gene is TRBJ2-5, the V gene TRBV6-5; TRBD1 matches at 11 bases. With V trimmed by 0 bases and J by 4 bases, 4 bases remained unmatched. The germline V gene encodes CDR1 MNHEY and CDR2 SVGAGI. The CDR3 sequence is 16 residues long. CDR3: CASSYSGQGVGETQYF. CDR3 bases: TGTGCCAGCAGTTACTCGGGACAGGGGGTGGGAGAGACCCAGTACTTC.

This clonotype showed up just a few times. The genes are TRBV11-2 and TRBJ2-7; the D gene is possibly TRBD2 (7 bases). CDR1 SGHAT and CDR2 FQNNGV come from the germline V gene. The CDR3 has 18 amino acids. V was pared by 5 bases and J by 6 bases, with 29 bases between. In DNA, the CDR3 is TGTGCCAGCAGCCCCGCGACTCTCCTAGCGGACGCACAGGGCGAGCAGTACTTC. This codes for CASSPATLLADAQGEQYF.

This clonotype has a count of ten or more. The genes are TRBV6-5 and TRBJ1-1; a possible D gene is TRBD1 (6 bases). V lost 7 bases and J lost 0, with 12 bases in between. This CDR3 spans 14 amino acids. Germline V gives CDR1 MNHEY, CDR2 SVGAGI. The CDR3 sequence is CASKGQNMNTEAFF. In DNA, the CDR3 is TGTGCCAGCAAAGGACAGAACATGAACACTGAAGCTTTCTTT.

This clonotype was detected many times. The chain joins TRBV6-1 to TRBJ2-7, with 7 bases fitting TRBD1. Trimming cost V 4 bases and J 2 bases; bases outside gene matches: 5. CDR3 length equals 14 residues. Germline CDR1 reads MNHNS; CDR2 reads SASEGT. CDR3 coding DNA: TGTGCCAGCAGTGCTATTGGACAGGCCTACGAGCAGTACTTC. Translating it yields CASSAIGQAYEQYF.

This clonotype was recorded at least ten times. CDR3 bases: TGTGCCAGCAGCCCCGGGAGCCAAGAGACCCAGTACTTC. It translates to CASSPGSQETQYF. V usage is TRBV28 and J usage is TRBJ2-5, with D maybe TRBD2 (6 bases). The CDR3 loop spans 13 amino acids. Per the germline V gene, CDR1 is MDHEN and CDR2 is SYDVKM. The V gene lost 6 bases and the J gene lost 1 base, with 9 bases spanning the gap.

This clonotype appeared a few times. The chain's CDR3 is CASSVERGGPGELFF. The CDR3 DNA is TGTGCCAGCAGTGTAGAGAGAGGGGGGCCCGGGGAGCTGTTTTTT. The rearrangement links TRBV2 to TRBJ2-2, with D possibly called TRBD1 or TRBD2 (6 bases each). V lost 4 bases and J lost 6, with 15 bases in between. Looked up from germline, CDR1 is SNHLY and CDR2 is FYNNEI. The CDR3 sequence is 15 residues long.

Concerning this clonotype itself: One end of the junction fails to match germline, which may point to a read error. The V and J genes are TRBV4-1 and TRBJ1-6; D gene ambiguous. This CDR3 spans 17 amino acids. From germline, CDR1 is MGHRA and CDR2 YSYEKL. The CDR3 protein is CSSSQPTRSSYNSPLHF. Here the CDR3 DNA reads TGCTCCAGCAGCCAACCCACGAGGAGCTCCTATAATTCACCCCTTCACTTT.

This clonotype was observed a few times. The CDR3 does not close with the conserved phenylalanine or tryptophan, likely indicating a read error. It is unclear where the CDR3 begins or ends on the DNA, so no DNA is shown, and the CDR3 is as TCRdb lists it. J is TRBJ2-2 and V is TRBV7-9; TRBD1 reflects the table's D call only, with no check against the DNA. The CDR3 is made up of 14 amino acids, end residues included. From germline, CDR1 is SEHNR and CDR2 FQNEAQ (reference sequence). CDR3 sequence: CASSPGQHTGELWL.

This clonotype was picked up many times. V is TRBV12-3 or TRBV12-4 and J is TRBJ1-2; D uncertain. This CDR3 comprises 14 residues. The V gene lost 3 bases and the J gene lost 2 bases, with 10 bases spanning the gap. In DNA, the CDR3 is TGTGCCAGCAGTTTCCTACAGAAAAACTATGGCTACACCTTC. Translating gives CASSFLQKNYGYTF.

This clonotype came up a few times. This chain joins TRBV11-2 and TRBJ2-4, with D hard to call. The CDR3 totals 15 residues. From germline, CDR1 is SGHAT and CDR2 FQNNGV. V lost 0 bases and J lost 9, with 15 bases in between. This CDR3 is CASSLDFVRSGIQYF. DNA of the CDR3: TGTGCCAGCAGCTTAGATTTTGTTAGGTCAGGCATTCAGTACTTC.

This clonotype was seen at least ten times. The rearrangement links TRBV6-1 to TRBJ1-2; 7 bases fit TRBD1. The CDR3 loop spans 18 amino acids. Unmatched junction bases numbered 14, after V lost 4 bases and J lost 0 bases. The germline gives CDR1 MNHNS, CDR2 SASEGT. Written as DNA, the CDR3 is TGTGCCAGCAGTGGACGCAGGGGGGTCTCGAGCCCTAACTATGGCTACACCTTC. This gives the protein CASSGRRGVSSPNYGYTF.

There are a few counts of this clonotype. The chain employs TRBV30 and TRBJ1-1, with D unresolved. The germline V gene encodes CDR1 GTSNPN and CDR2 SVGIG (reference sequence). The CDR3 consists of 14 residues. CDR3 DNA sequence: TGTGTAATCTTTATGGCAGAATCGAACACTGAAGCTTTCTTT. This codes for CVIFMAESNTEAFF. The whole variable domain, filled in from reference TRBV30 and TRBJ1-1, reads SQTIHQWPATLVQPVGSPLSLECTVEGTSNPNLYWYRQAAGRGLQLLFYSVGIGQISSEVPQNLSASRPQDRQFILSSKKLLLSDSGFYLCVIFMAESNTEAFFGQGTRLTVV.

This clonotype was observed many times. The chain combines TRBV30 with TRBJ2-7; TRBD1 agrees at 7 bases. The V gene end was trimmed by 5 bases and the J gene end by 6 bases; junction bases not matched to a gene: 10. The CDR3 is made up of 13 amino acids. In germline, CDR1 is GTSNPN, CDR2 SVGIG (reference sequence). In nucleotides, the CDR3 is TGTGCCTGGGGTCGGGACAGTACCCTCGAGCAGTACTTC. Its translation is CAWGRDSTLEQYF.

This clonotype has ten or more counts. This rearrangement joins TRBV30 to TRBJ2-7; D possibly uses TRBD1 or TRBD2 (6 bases each). V lost 5 bases and J 6 bases, leaving 11 bases between the germline ends. This CDR3 comprises 11 residues. From germline, CDR1 is GTSNPN and CDR2 SVGIG (reference sequence). The CDR3 region is CAWGRGAEQYF. The CDR3 DNA is TGTGCCTGGGGTAGGGGGGCCGAGCAGTACTTC.

This clonotype was detected ten times or more. V is TRBV7-9 and J is TRBJ2-5; D is undetermined. V was cut by 8 bases and J by 5 bases, with 12 bases left in between. CDR3 size: 12 residues. Germline CDR1 SEHNR, CDR2 FQNEAQ (reference sequence). DNA of the CDR3: TGTGCCAGCGGTGACACCTGGGAGACCCAGTACTTC. Translation gives CASGDTWETQYF.

This clonotype was detected ten times or more. V gene TRBV5-1 combines with J gene TRBJ1-6; TRBD1 matches 12 bases. The V gene end was trimmed by 4 bases and the J gene end by 9 bases; junction bases not matched to a gene: 29. Germline assignment: CDR1 SGHRS and CDR2 YFSETQ. The CDR3 has 23 amino acids. Here the CDR3 DNA reads TGCGCCAGCAGCCAATCTGACCCAAGCCGCACCGGGACAGGGGGCGTATACGGTTCACCCCTCCACTTT. Protein sequence: CASSQSDPSRTGTGGVYGSPLHF.

This clonotype appeared a few times. V is TRBV3-1 and J is TRBJ2-5; 7 bases line up with TRBD2. V was pared by 5 bases and J by 5 bases, with 14 bases of the junction left unmatched. Germline lookup yields CDR1 LGHDT and CDR2 YNNKEL (reference sequence). CDR3 length: 16 amino acids. The CDR3 DNA reads TGTGCCAGCAGCGATCGGGACTACGGCCGGTGGGAGACCCAGTACTTC. It is translated as CASSDRDYGRWETQYF.

This clonotype has ten or more counts. The chain has TRBV28 and TRBJ2-5; no clear D gene. Trimming pared 7 bases from V and 1 base from J, leaving 16 bases between. The CDR3 sequence is 15 residues long. The germline V gene has CDR1 MDHEN and CDR2 SYDVKM. CDR3 loop: CASTRLSGVQETQYF. In DNA, the CDR3 is TGTGCCAGCACTCGACTTTCGGGTGTCCAAGAGACCCAGTACTTC.

This clonotype was seen at least ten times. The chain combines TRBV28 with TRBJ2-7; D perhaps matches TRBD1 (6 bases). The CDR3 has 15 amino acids. Germline loops: CDR1 MDHEN, CDR2 SYDVKM. Trimming stripped 4 bases from V and 2 bases from J, with 15 bases between. CDR3 nucleotide sequence: TGTGCCAGCAGTTGGAAAACGACAGGTACCTACGAGCAGTACTTC. Residues: CASSWKTTGTYEQYF.

The chain couples TRBV6-1 to TRBJ2-7; no clear D. V dropped 6 bases and J dropped 5 bases, with 23 bases sitting between them. Germline values: CDR1 MNHNS, CDR2 SASEGT. The CDR3 is made up of 16 amino acids. The CDR3 loop is CASRPPDGKAVNEQYF. CDR3 coding DNA: TGTGCCAGCAGACCTCCGGATGGCAAGGCGGTCAACGAGCAGTACTTC.

This clonotype was counted at least ten times. The CDR3, as DNA: TGTGCCAGCAGTGCCCGGACAGGGACCACCGGGGAGCTGTTTTTT. Translating gives CASSARTGTTGELFF. The rearrangement uses TRBV6-1 and TRBJ2-2, with 8 bases aligning to TRBD1. The CDR3 runs to 15 residues. V dropped 4 bases and J dropped 4; count of bases not matched to a gene: 5. The germline CDR1 and CDR2 sequences are MNHNS and SASEGT.

Note on this clonotype: A read error may be the cause here, since a much bigger clone is one base away. This chain links TRBV11-2 with TRBJ2-7; D possibly corresponds to TRBD2 (6 bases). The CDR3 consists of 16 residues. V shed 5 bases and J shed 0 bases, with 17 bases lying between them. The germline CDR1 and CDR2 sequences are SGHAT and FQNNGV. The CDR3 spells CASSVVGGRTSYEQYF. In DNA, the CDR3 is TGTGCCAGCAGCGTAGTCGGGGGAAGGACCTCCTACGAGCAGTACTTC.

This clonotype came up once. Relative to the germline gene, one junction end is altered; a read error may explain this. V usage is TRBV7-6 and J usage is TRBJ2-7; D possibly corresponds to TRBD2 (6 bases). The CDR3 loop spans 14 amino acids. Germline V gives CDR1 SGHVS, CDR2 FNYEAQ. The CDR3, as DNA: TGTACCAGCAGCTGGGATAGCGGTACCTACGAGCAGTACTTC. Translation gives CTSSWDSGTYEQYF.

In its sample, this clonotype was seen many times. This chain connects TRBV6-1 to TRBJ1-5; 8 positions agree with TRBD1. V lost 3 bases, J lost 0 bases, and 1 base stayed unmatched. The CDR3 sequence is 15 residues long. In germline, CDR1 is MNHNS, CDR2 SASEGT. The CDR3 sequence: CASSEGQVSNQPQHF. CDR3 nucleotides: TGTGCCAGCAGTGAGGGACAGGTTAGCAATCAGCCCCAGCATTTT.

This clonotype has at least ten counts. CDR3 sequence: CAWSRGTVSEQYF. The CDR3 DNA is TGTGCCTGGAGTCGGGGGACGGTCAGCGAGCAGTACTTC. This chain connects TRBV30 to TRBJ2-7; perhaps TRBD2 as D (6 bases). The germline V and J ends were trimmed by 2 bases and 6 bases, with 14 bases remaining between them. This CDR3 is 13 amino acids long. Germline V gives CDR1 GTSNPN, CDR2 SVGIG (reference sequence).